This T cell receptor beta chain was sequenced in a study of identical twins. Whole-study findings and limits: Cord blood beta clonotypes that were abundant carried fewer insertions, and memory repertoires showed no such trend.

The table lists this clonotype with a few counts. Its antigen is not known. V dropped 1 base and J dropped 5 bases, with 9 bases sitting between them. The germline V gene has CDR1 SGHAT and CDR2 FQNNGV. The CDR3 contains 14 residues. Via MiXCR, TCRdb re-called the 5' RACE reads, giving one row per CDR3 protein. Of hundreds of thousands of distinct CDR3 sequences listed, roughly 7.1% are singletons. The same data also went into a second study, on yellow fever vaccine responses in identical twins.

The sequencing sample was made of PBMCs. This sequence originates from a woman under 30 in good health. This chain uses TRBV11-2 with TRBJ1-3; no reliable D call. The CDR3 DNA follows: TGTGCCAGCAGCTTAGGAGTTGACAGAAACACCATATATTTT. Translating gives CASSLGVDRNTIYF.